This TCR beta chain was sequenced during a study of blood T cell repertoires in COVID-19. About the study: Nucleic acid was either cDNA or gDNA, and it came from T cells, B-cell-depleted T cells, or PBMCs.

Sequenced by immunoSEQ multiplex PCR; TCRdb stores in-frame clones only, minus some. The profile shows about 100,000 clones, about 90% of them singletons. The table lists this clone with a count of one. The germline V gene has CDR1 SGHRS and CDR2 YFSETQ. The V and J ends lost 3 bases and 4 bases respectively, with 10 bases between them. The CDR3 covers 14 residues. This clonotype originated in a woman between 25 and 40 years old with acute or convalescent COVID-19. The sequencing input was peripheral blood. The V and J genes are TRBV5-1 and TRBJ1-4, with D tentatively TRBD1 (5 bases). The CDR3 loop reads CASSWKGVNEKLFF. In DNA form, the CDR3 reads TGCGCCAGCAGCTGGAAAGGGGTTAATGAAAAACTGTTTTTT.